One and the same sample provided the 31 T cell receptor beta chains below, sequenced in a study of preoperative IRX-2 immunotherapy in early breast cancer (dated by TCRdb to about 2019). The method was the immunoSEQ multiplex PCR assay. The immuneACCESS repertoire file appears here via TCRdb, limited to in-frame rearrangements. These files lack a portion of the clones; in checked studies, under half of the deficit traces to unresolved V genes, and the cause of the others is not known. This sample comprises 30,000 to 45,000 clones, roughly four fifths of them detected only once. The top ten hold over 1.3% of the sample. Per the publication, the treatment or condition label means: preoperative locoregional IRX-2 cytokine immunotherapy. The sample in question was lymph node tissue, obtained after IRX-2 immunotherapy. The receptors derive from a human donor with breast cancer.

This chain uses TRBV7-5 with TRBJ1-2; TRBD1, the table's D call, lacks a check against the DNA. TRBV7-5 is flagged as a pseudogene. The CDR3 totals 15 residues. The CDR3 reads CASSLVIGQSYGYTF. The CDR3 nucleotides read TGTGCCAGCAGCTTAGTAATAGGACAGAGTTATGGCTACACCTTC.

This clone was recorded a few times. Here the CDR3 reads CASRDRGNTGELFF. CDR3 nucleotides: TGTGCCAGCCGGGACAGGGGAAACACCGGGGAGCTGTTTTTT. This chain connects TRBV9 to TRBJ2-2; 10 bases are shared with TRBD1. The CDR3 is 14 amino acids. Germline CDR1 reads SGDLS; CDR2 reads YYNGEE. The trim removed 7 bases at V and 2 bases at J, leaving 2 bases unmatched.

This chain links TRBV22-1 with TRBJ2-7; the D segment call TRBD1 is taken from the table without a DNA check. TRBV22-1 is designated a pseudogene. There are 13 residues in the CDR3. The CDR3: CASSTWTGNEQYF. CDR3 nucleotide sequence: TGTGCCAGCAGTACGTGGACAGGGAACGAGCAGTACTTC.

The J gene is TRBJ1-4, the V gene TRBV11-3, with D perhaps TRBD1 (6 bases). V lost 1 base and J lost 7, with 19 bases in between. This CDR3 spans 17 amino acids. Germline V CDR1 and CDR2: SGHNT, YENEEA. The chain's CDR3 is CASSLVTGSSTVEKLFF. CDR3 in DNA: TGTGCCAGCAGCTTAGTTACAGGGTCGAGTACAGTTGAAAAACTGTTTTTT.

In its sample, this clone was seen a few times. The CDR3 protein is CASGTGRQDTQYF. The DNA for the CDR3 is TGTGCCAGTGGGACAGGGAGGCAAGATACGCAGTATTTT. This rearrangement joins TRBV28 to TRBJ2-3, with 9 positions matching TRBD1. Trimming removed 9 bases from V and 5 bases from J; junction bases left unmatched: 6. This CDR3 has 13 residues. Germline CDR1 reads MDHEN; CDR2 reads SYDVKM.

V is TRBV19 and J is TRBJ1-2, with TRBD1 as a possible D gene (5 bases). This CDR3 region has 14 residues. The germline gives CDR1 LNHDA, CDR2 SQIVND (reference sequence). V lost 7 bases to trimming and J lost 8 bases, with 20 bases between them. The CDR3 DNA is TGTGCCAGTAATCAGCCCGGGTTCGAGGGGGGCTACACCTTC. This gives the protein CASNQPGFEGGYTF. Using reference TRBV19 and TRBJ1-2 for the parts outside the CDR3, the full variable domain is DGGITQSPKYLFRKEGQNVTLSCEQNLNHDAMYWYRQDPGQGLRLIYYSQIVNDFQKGDIAEGYSVSREKKESFPLTVTSAQKNPTAFYLCASNQPGFEGGYTFGSGTRLTVV.

V usage is TRBV6-8 and J usage is TRBJ1-5, with D maybe TRBD1 (5 bases). The CDR3 runs 18 residues. V was shortened by 5 bases and J by 3 bases, with 23 bases between the two germline ends. Germline assignment: CDR1 MNHGY and CDR2 SAAAGT. DNA for the CDR3: TGTGCCAGCAGTGACTATGGACCCGGCGGGGGTAACAATCAGCCCCAGCATTTT. It is translated as CASSDYGPGGGNNQPQHF.

The chain is built from TRBV11-3 and TRBJ2-3; 7 nucleotides line up with TRBD1. This CDR3 has 17 amino acids. Unmatched junction bases numbered 14, after V lost 5 bases and J lost 3 bases. Germline CDR1 and CDR2: SGHNT and YENEEA. The DNA of the CDR3 is TGTGCCAGCAGCGCCCGAAAGGGGGCCTTGGGGACAGATACGCAGTATTTT. Protein: CASSARKGALGTDTQYF.

The chain employs TRBV19 and TRBJ1-6; D ambiguous. V lost 6 bases and J 7 bases, leaving 13 bases between the germline ends. The CDR3 runs to 14 residues. In germline, CDR1 is LNHDA, CDR2 SQIVND (reference sequence). As DNA, the CDR3 is TGTGCCAGTAGGCTTCTGGGTCAGAATTCACCCCTCCACTTT. Its translation is CASRLLGQNSPLHF. Complete variable domain (other parts from reference TRBV19 and TRBJ1-6): DGGITQSPKYLFRKEGQNVTLSCEQNLNHDAMYWYRQDPGQGLRLIYYSQIVNDFQKGDIAEGYSVSREKKESFPLTVTSAQKNPTAFYLCASRLLGQNSPLHFGNGTRLTVT.

In its sample, this clone was seen a few times. V is TRBV6-8 and J is TRBJ2-7, with 12 bases fitting TRBD1. CDR3 length: 14 amino acids. The junction had 7 bases not matched to a gene; V was cut back by 8 bases and J by 5 bases. Per the germline V gene, CDR1 is MNHGY and CDR2 is SAAAGT. CDR3 amino acids: CASLGTGGVNEQYF. In DNA form, the CDR3 reads TGTGCCAGCCTCGGGACAGGGGGCGTTAACGAGCAGTACTTC.

This chain connects TRBV28 to TRBJ1-1; D call uncertain. The germline CDR1 and CDR2 sequences are MDHEN and SYDVKM. The CDR3 has 15 residues. V lost 1 base, J lost 1 base, and 10 bases lay in between. The CDR3 DNA is TGTGCCAGCAGTTTATTCGGACGGTCGAACACTGAAGCTTTCTTT. Translating it yields CASSLFGRSNTEAFF.

The rearrangement uses TRBV30 and TRBJ1-1, with a possible D match to TRBD1 (6 bases). The CDR3 extends over 15 amino acids. Trimming took 0 bases from V and 1 from J, leaving 12 bases between them. CDR1 GTSNPN and CDR2 SVGIG come from the germline V gene (reference sequence). The CDR3 region has the DNA TGTGCCTGGAGTGTAAATCGGGGGCGGAACACTGAAGCTTTCTTT. This translates into CAWSVNRGRNTEAFF.

The chain joins TRBV18 to TRBJ2-3; the D is unclear. This CDR3 region has 16 residues. The germline V gene has CDR1 KGHSH and CDR2 LQKENI. V was shortened by 1 base and J by 0 bases, with 11 bases between the two germline ends. CDR3 protein: CASSPLSSPSTDTQYF. The CDR3 DNA follows: TGTGCCAGCTCACCACTTTCCAGCCCGAGCACAGATACGCAGTATTTT.

This clone has a single count. This sequence joins TRBV29-1 and TRBJ1-5; 7 positions match TRBD1. This CDR3 is 13 amino acids long. Losses at the gene ends were 5 bases for V and 7 bases for J; bases not matched to a gene: 8. Per germline, CDR1 SQVTM and CDR2 ANQGSEA. The CDR3 DNA is TGCAGCGTTCGGACAGGAGAGGGACAGCCCCAGCATTTT. Protein sequence: CSVRTGEGQPQHF.

This clone was seen just once. The J gene is TRBJ2-1, the V gene TRBV7-8; possible D gene TRBD2, 5 bases. The CDR3 covers 13 residues. V lost 4 bases, J lost 6 bases, and 10 bases lay in between. Germline V gene sequence: CDR1 SGHVS, CDR2 FQNEAQ. CDR3 sequence reads: CASSSSSLNEQFF. The CDR3 DNA reads as TGTGCCAGCAGCTCTTCTAGCCTCAATGAGCAGTTCTTC.

The chain has TRBV14 and TRBJ1-1, with D possibly TRBD1 on 5 matching bases. Germline CDR1 is SGHDN and CDR2 is FVKESK. The ends were cut back, 4 bases at V and 7 bases at J, with 16 bases in the middle. This CDR3 comprises 14 residues. The chain's CDR3 is CASSPGHLRGEAFF. The CDR3 coding sequence is TGTGCCAGCAGCCCGGGTCACCTTAGGGGTGAAGCTTTCTTT.

The gene calls are TRBV5-1 and TRBJ2-1; 13 positions match TRBD2. The CDR3 has 15 amino acids. Germline V lookup: CDR1 SGHRS, CDR2 YFSETQ. V shed 0 bases and J 8 bases; nucleotides not matched to a gene: 2. The CDR3 loop is CASSLGLAGGDEQFF. The DNA for the CDR3 is TGCGCCAGCAGCTTGGGACTAGCGGGGGGCGATGAGCAGTTCTTC. The variable domain in full, completed from reference TRBV5-1 and TRBJ2-1, reads KAGVTQTPRYLIKTRGQQVTLSCSPISGHRSVSWYQQTPGQGLQFLFEYFSETQRNKGNFPGRFSGRQFSNSRSEMNVSTLELGDSALYLCASSLGLAGGDEQFFGPGTRLTVL.

The CDR3 loop is CASSSTTGWIEKLFF. CDR3 nucleotides: TGTGCCAGCAGTTCAACGACAGGGTGGATTGAAAAACTGTTTTTT. The chain has TRBV6-8 and TRBJ1-4; TRBD1 aligns across 7 bases. The CDR3 covers 15 residues. Germline values: CDR1 MNHGY, CDR2 SAAAGT. With 4 bases clipped from V and 7 bases from J, the junction kept 9 bases outside the gene matches.

The gene calls are TRBV6-8 and TRBJ2-7; D is ambiguous. V was clipped by 6 bases and J by 4 bases, with 16 bases between them. Germline CDR1 and CDR2: MNHGY and SAAAGT. The CDR3 length is 14 residues. The CDR3 protein is CASRQQKPSYEQYF. DNA for the CDR3: TGTGCCAGCAGGCAACAGAAACCGTCTTACGAGCAGTACTTC.

This sequence joins TRBV10-2 and TRBJ1-4; no definite D call. This CDR3 contains 15 residues. Trimming shortened V by 0 bases and J by 8 bases, and 13 bases separated the two germline ends. Germline values: CDR1 WSHSY, CDR2 SAAADI. CDR3 in amino acids: CASSESMGLGEKLFF. As DNA, the CDR3 is TGCGCCAGCAGTGAGTCGATGGGCTTGGGGGAAAAACTGTTTTTT.

This clone was seen only a few times. The gene calls are TRBV12-5 and TRBJ2-1, with a tentative D call TRBD2 (5 bases). Germline CDR1 LGHNT, CDR2 FRNRAP. Trimming took 1 base from V and 8 from J, leaving 12 bases between them. There are 14 residues in the CDR3. CDR3 residues: CASGLASGAHEQFF. As DNA, the CDR3 is TGTGCTAGTGGTTTGGCAAGCGGCGCCCATGAGCAGTTCTTC.

The CDR3 region is CATAGTGNYEQYF. In DNA form, the CDR3 reads TGTGCCACCGCCGGGACAGGGAACTACGAGCAGTACTTC. The genes are TRBV6-8 and TRBJ2-7; 9 bases map to TRBD1. Germline V gene lookup returns CDR1 MNHGY and CDR2 SAAAGT. With 10 bases clipped from V and 3 bases from J, the junction kept 7 bases outside the gene matches. The CDR3 runs 13 residues.

The chain couples TRBV10-1 to TRBJ1-6; D ambiguous. CDR3 length equals 14 residues. Trimming left V 1 base short and J 6 bases short, with 7 bases between. Germline values: CDR1 WNHNN, CDR2 SYGVQD (reference sequence). In DNA form, the CDR3 reads TGCGCCAGCAGTGAGTGGGCAGTTAATTCACCCCTCCACTTT. Its protein product is CASSEWAVNSPLHF.

This clone came up once. The chain couples TRBV11-3 to TRBJ2-3, with D possibly being TRBD1 or TRBD2 (5 bases each). V lost 6 bases and J lost 0, with 13 bases in between. There are 15 residues in the CDR3. Germline assignment: CDR1 SGHNT and CDR2 YENEEA. The CDR3 DNA follows: TGTGCCAGCAGTTCCTTGGGGGACAGCACAGATACGCAGTATTTT. This codes for CASSSLGDSTDTQYF.

Only one count was recorded for this clone. The rearrangement links TRBV11-3 to TRBJ2-1, with 13 bases fitting TRBD2. The germline CDR1 and CDR2 sequences are SGHNT and YENEEA. Losses at the gene ends were 4 bases for V and 5 bases for J; bases not matched to a gene: 8. The CDR3 has 17 residues. The CDR3 region is CASSSTSGGNLDNEQFF. CDR3 DNA: TGTGCCAGCAGCTCGACTAGCGGGGGGAATCTTGACAATGAGCAGTTCTTC. Looking up the rest from reference TRBV11-3 and TRBJ2-1 gives the full variable domain: EAGVVQSPRYKIIEKKQPVAFWCNPISGHNTLYWYLQNLGQGPELLIRYENEEAVDDSQLPKDRFSAERLKGVDSTLKIQPAELGDSAVYLCASSSTSGGNLDNEQFFGPGTRLTVL.

The rearrangement links TRBV7-1 to TRBJ2-1; weak D call: TRBD2 (6 bases). TRBV7-1 is treated as an ORF (open reading frame) with a function not yet certain. The CDR3 is 13 residues long. The ends were cut back, 4 bases at V and 7 bases at J, with 11 bases in the middle. The CDR3 DNA is TGTGCCAGCAGCTTAGTACGGGGGAATGAGCAGTTCTTC. Its translation is CASSLVRGNEQFF.

CDR3 DNA sequence: TGTGCCAGCAGCCCGAGGCAGCGTAACTATGGCTACACCTTC. Amino acids: CASSPRQRNYGYTF. This chain uses TRBV11-3 with TRBJ1-2, with D unclear. Germline V gives CDR1 SGHNT, CDR2 YENEEA. V shed 5 bases and J shed 1 base, with 11 bases lying between them. CDR3 length: 14 residues.

The chain uses TRBV11-3 and TRBJ2-6; D not resolved. Germline V gene lookup returns CDR1 SGHNT and CDR2 YENEEA. This CDR3 has 15 residues. With 2 bases removed from V and 1 base from J, the gap between germline ends came to 6 bases. Here the CDR3 reads CASSLLGSGANVLTF. CDR3 sequence (DNA): TGTGCCAGCAGCTTACTGGGGTCTGGGGCCAACGTCCTGACTTTC. The variable domain in full, with the rest retrieved from reference TRBV11-3 and TRBJ2-6, is EAGVVQSPRYKIIEKKQPVAFWCNPISGHNTLYWYLQNLGQGPELLIRYENEEAVDDSQLPKDRFSAERLKGVDSTLKIQPAELGDSAVYLCASSLLGSGANVLTFGAGSRLTVL.

This rearrangement joins TRBV16 to TRBJ2-3, with 7 bases matching TRBD2. This CDR3 has 15 amino acids. CDR1 KGHSY and CDR2 FQNENV come from the germline V gene. V shed 6 bases, J shed 5 bases, and the junction held 11 bases outside the gene matches. The CDR3 loop is CASSGRLAEIDTQYF. Here the CDR3 DNA reads TGTGCCAGCAGTGGGCGGCTAGCGGAAATAGATACGCAGTATTTT.

This rearrangement joins TRBV28 to TRBJ2-7; D may be TRBD1 (6 bases). V was cut by 5 bases and J by 4 bases, with 12 bases left in between. CDR3 length equals 13 residues. The germline gives CDR1 MDHEN, CDR2 SYDVKM. The CDR3 DNA reads TGTGCCAGCAGTCCGTGGACAGTATACGAGCAGTACTTC. Translation gives CASSPWTVYEQYF.

The V gene is TRBV6-8, the J gene TRBJ2-1, with TRBD2 matching over 14 bases. The CDR3 has 17 residues. Germline CDR1 and CDR2: MNHGY and SAAAGT. J lost 5 bases, V lost 2 bases, and 5 bases had no gene match. In nucleotides, the CDR3 is TGTGCCAGCAGTTACCGGGGACTAGCGGGGGCTAACAATGAGCAGTTCTTC. As protein: CASSYRGLAGANNEQFF.